The 5 T cell receptor beta chains below all came from one sample that was sequenced in a study of cytomegalovirus exposure and HLA in healthy donors (dated by TCRdb to 2017 to 2019). Libraries were constructed by the immunoSEQ multiplex PCR assay. For the multiplex PCR, a mixture combining 60 forward primers for TCR Vbeta segments and 13 reverse primers for TCR Jbeta segments was used. TCRdb re-hosts the immuneACCESS table, in-frame sequences only. Its copies lack some clones; in the studies checked, an unresolved V gene accounts for under half of them, and the cause for the rest is not known. The sample records some 200,000 clones, roughly 80% of which are singletons. Jointly, the top ten make up 6.3% of the sample. The material sequenced was PBMCs. The receptors were gathered from a man aged 35 to 55 in good health and CMV-seropositive.

CDR3 in DNA: TGTGCCAGCAGTGATGGGATTGGGGCAGGGCATTACAATGAGCAGTTCTTC. It is translated as CASSDGIGAGHYNEQFF. V gene TRBV25-1 combines with J gene TRBJ2-1; tentative D call: TRBD1 (5 bases). Between the trimmed V and J ends, which lost 3 bases and 4 bases, there was a span of 19 bases. The CDR3 spans 17 residues. CDR1 is MGHDK and CDR2 is SYGVNS in the germline V gene.

This clone occurred once. The chain is built from TRBV7-2 and TRBJ1-2; D gene ambiguous. CDR1 is SGHTA, CDR2 FQGNSA, per germline. The CDR3 is made up of 16 amino acids. V was pared by 1 base and J by 7 bases, with 19 bases between. CDR3 in amino acids: CASSLVPPGMRVGYTF. The CDR3 DNA reads as TGTGCCAGCAGCTTAGTTCCCCCTGGAATGCGGGTTGGCTACACCTTC.

As concerns this clone: The junction shows a germline mismatch at one end, possibly a read error. The CDR3 coding sequence is TGTGCCAGCAGCCCCATGAGGCAACAGGGGGTATACTTT. It codes for CASSPMRQQGVYF. The V gene is TRBV7-2, the J gene TRBJ1-6, with 8 nucleotides matching TRBD1. The CDR3 sequence is 13 residues long. Germline CDR1 SGHTA, CDR2 FQGNSA.

The chain employs TRBV7-2 and TRBJ1-4, with 7 bases aligning to TRBD1. Trimming removed 1 base from V and 7 bases from J; junction bases left unmatched: 6. The germline CDR1 and CDR2 sequences are SGHTA and FQGNSA. The CDR3 totals 15 residues. This CDR3 reads CASSLDSAGGEKLFF. CDR3 nucleotide sequence: TGTGCCAGCAGCTTAGATTCGGCAGGGGGTGAAAAACTGTTTTTT.

The chain is built from TRBV7-9 and TRBJ2-1; 7 bases line up with TRBD1. The junction had 2 bases not matched to a gene; V was cut back by 1 base and J by 5 bases. In germline, CDR1 is SEHNR, CDR2 FQNEAQ (reference sequence). This CDR3 has 14 residues. CDR3 DNA: TGTGCCAGCAGCTTAGTAGGGACAGACAATGAGCAGTTCTTC. It encodes CASSLVGTDNEQFF.